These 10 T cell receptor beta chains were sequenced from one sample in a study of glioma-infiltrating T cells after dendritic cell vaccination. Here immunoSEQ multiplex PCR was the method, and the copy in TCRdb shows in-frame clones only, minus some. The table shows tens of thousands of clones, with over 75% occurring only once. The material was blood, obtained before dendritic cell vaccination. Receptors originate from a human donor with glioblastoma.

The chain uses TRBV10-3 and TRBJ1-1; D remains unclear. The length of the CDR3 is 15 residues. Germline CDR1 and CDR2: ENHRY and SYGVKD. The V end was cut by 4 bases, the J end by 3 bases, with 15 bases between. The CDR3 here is CAISVQSPQDTEAFF. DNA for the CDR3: TGTGCCATCAGTGTACAGAGCCCTCAGGACACTGAAGCTTTCTTT.

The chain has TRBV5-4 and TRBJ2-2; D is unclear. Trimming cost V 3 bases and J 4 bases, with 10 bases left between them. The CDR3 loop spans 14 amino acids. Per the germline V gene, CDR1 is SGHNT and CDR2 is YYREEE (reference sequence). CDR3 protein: CASSYESVTGELFF. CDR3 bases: TGTGCCAGCAGCTATGAATCGGTCACCGGGGAGCTGTTTTTT.

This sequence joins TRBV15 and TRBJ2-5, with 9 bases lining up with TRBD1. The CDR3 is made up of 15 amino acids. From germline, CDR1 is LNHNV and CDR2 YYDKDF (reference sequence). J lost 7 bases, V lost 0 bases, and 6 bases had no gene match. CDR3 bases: TGTGCCACCAGCAGAGATGGGACAGGGTACGTGACCCAGTACTTC. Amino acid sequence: CATSRDGTGYVTQYF.

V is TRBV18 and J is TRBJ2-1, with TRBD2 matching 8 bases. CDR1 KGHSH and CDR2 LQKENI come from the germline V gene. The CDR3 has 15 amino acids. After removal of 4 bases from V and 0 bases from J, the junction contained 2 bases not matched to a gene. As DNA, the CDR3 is TGTGCCAGCTCACTAGCGGGGAGCTCCTACAATGAGCAGTTCTTC. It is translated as CASSLAGSSYNEQFF.

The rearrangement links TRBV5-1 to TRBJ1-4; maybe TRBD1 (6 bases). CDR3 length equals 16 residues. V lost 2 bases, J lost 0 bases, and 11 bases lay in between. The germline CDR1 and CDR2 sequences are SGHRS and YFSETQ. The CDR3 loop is CASSFGGSATNEKLFF. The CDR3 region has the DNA TGCGCCAGCAGCTTTGGGGGCTCGGCAACTAATGAAAAACTGTTTTTT.

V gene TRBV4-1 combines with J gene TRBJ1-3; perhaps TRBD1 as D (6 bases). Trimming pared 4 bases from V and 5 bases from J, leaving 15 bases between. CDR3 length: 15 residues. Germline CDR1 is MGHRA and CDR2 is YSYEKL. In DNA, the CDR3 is TGCGCCAGCAGCCGCAACATGGACAGTAGAAACACCATATATTTT. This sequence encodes CASSRNMDSRNTIYF.

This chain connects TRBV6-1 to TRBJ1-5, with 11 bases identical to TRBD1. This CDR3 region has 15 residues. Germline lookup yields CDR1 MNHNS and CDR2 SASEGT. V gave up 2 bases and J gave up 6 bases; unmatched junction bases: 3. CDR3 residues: CASSERTGGIQPQHF. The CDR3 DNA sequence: TGTGCCAGCAGTGAACGGACAGGGGGCATTCAGCCCCAGCATTTT.

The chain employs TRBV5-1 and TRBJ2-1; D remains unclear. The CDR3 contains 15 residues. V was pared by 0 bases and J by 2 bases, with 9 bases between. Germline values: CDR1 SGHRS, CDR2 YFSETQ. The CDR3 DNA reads TGCGCCAGCAGCTTGGGACAAACGGCCTACAATGAGCAGTTCTTC. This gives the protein CASSLGQTAYNEQFF.

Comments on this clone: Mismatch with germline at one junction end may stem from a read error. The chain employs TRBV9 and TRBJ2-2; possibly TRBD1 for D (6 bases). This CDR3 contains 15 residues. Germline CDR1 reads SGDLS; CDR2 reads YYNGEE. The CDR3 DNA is TGTACCAGCAGCGTAGTTTCAGGGGTTGGCGGGGAGCTGTTTTTT. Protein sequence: CTSSVVSGVGGELFF. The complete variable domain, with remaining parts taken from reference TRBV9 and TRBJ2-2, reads DSGVTQTPKHLITATGQRVTLRCSPRSGDLSVYWYQQSLDQGLQFLIQYYNGEERAKGNILERFSAQQFPDLHSELNLSSLELGDSALYFCTSSVVSGVGGELFFGEGSRLTVL.

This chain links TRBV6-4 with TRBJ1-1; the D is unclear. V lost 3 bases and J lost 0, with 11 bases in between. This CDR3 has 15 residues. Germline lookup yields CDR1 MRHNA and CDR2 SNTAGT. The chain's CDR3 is CASSDTRQVNTEAFF. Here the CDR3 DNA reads TGTGCCAGCAGTGATACCAGGCAGGTGAACACTGAAGCTTTCTTT.